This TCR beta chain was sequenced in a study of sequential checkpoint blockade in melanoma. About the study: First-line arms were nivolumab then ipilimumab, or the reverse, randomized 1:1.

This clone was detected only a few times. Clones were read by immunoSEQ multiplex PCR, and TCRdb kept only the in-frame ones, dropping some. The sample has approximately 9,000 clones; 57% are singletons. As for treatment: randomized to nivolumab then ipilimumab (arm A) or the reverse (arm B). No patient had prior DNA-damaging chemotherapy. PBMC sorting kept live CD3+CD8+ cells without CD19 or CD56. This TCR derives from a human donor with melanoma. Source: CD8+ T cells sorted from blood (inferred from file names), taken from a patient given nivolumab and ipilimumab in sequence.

The CDR3 sequence: CASSQDLGETGELFF. CDR3 nucleotide sequence: TGCGCCAGCAGCCAAGATCTAGGTGAAACCGGGGAGCTGTTTTTT. The V gene is TRBV4-3, the J gene TRBJ2-2; D ambiguous. The CDR3 loop spans 15 amino acids. Germline CDR1 and CDR2: LGHNA and YSLEER. Trimming shortened V by 0 bases and J by 5 bases, and 10 bases separated the two germline ends.